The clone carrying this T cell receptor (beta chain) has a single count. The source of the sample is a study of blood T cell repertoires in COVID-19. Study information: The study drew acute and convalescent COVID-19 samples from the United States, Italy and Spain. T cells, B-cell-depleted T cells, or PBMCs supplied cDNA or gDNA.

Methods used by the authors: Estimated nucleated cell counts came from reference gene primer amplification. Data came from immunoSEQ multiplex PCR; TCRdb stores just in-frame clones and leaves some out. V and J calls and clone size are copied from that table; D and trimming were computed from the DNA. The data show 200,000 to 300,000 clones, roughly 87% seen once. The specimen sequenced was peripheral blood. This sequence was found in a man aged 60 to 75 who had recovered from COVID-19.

CDR3 region: CAQRDRSDTQYF. The CDR3 DNA follows: TGTGCTCAACGGGACAGGTCAGATACGCAGTATTTT. The V gene is TRBV7-9, the J gene TRBJ2-3, with 8 bases lining up with TRBD1. The CDR3 length is 12 residues. From germline, CDR1 is SEHNR and CDR2 FQNEAQ (reference sequence).